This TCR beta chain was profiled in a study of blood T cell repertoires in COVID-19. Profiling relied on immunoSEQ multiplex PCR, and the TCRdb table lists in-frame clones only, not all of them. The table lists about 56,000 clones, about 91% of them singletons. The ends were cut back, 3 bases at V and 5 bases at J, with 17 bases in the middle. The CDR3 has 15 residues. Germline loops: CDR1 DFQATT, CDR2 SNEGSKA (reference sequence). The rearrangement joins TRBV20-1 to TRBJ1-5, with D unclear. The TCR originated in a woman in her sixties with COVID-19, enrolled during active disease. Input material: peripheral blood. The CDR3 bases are TGCAGTGCTAGTTTCCTCGGGAGCGAACATCAGCCCCAGCATTTT. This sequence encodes CSASFLGSEHQPQHF.